The sequence of this T cell receptor (beta chain) was determined in a study of identical twins. Healthy Caucasians alone served as donors. This clonotype was counted many times. Its antigen is undetermined. V was trimmed by 5 bases and J by 2 bases, leaving 19 bases between them. The V gene's germline CDR1 is SGHVS and CDR2 FQNEAQ. This CDR3 comprises 16 residues. TCRdb reprocessed the 5' RACE reads via MiXCR and lists one record per CDR3 protein. There are roughly 240,000 distinct CDR3 sequences in the sample; 5.5% to 7% occur only once, and 3.6% lies in the top ten. Overall study results and limits: While abundant cord blood beta clonotypes carried fewer insertions, memory repertoires showed no such pattern. Cross-sectional statistical analysis was relied on for the conclusions, without the same donors being followed. Beta out-of-frame sequences displayed a weaker excess of sharing between twins.

The sample was also reused in another study, on yellow fever vaccine responses in identical twins.

This rearrangement joins TRBV7-8 to TRBJ2-7, with D uncertain. This clonotype was obtained from a woman aged 18-29 years in good health. The sequenced sample consisted of memory (CD45RO+) T cells sorted from blood. The chain's CDR3 is CASSTVRSLQTYEQYF. CDR3 sequence (DNA): TGTGCCAGCAGCACCGTTCGGTCTCTCCAAACCTACGAGCAGTACTTC.